A single T cell receptor (beta chain) is shown here with its context. Its specificity is not known. This specimen comes from a study of shared clonotypes between healthy human individuals. Libraries were prepared by immunoSEQ multiplex PCR; TCRdb keeps only in-frame clonotypes and omits some of them. The data show 850,000 to 1,100,000 clones, about 80% seen once. Study conclusions and caveats: Richness estimates generally favored naive over memory subsets.

Germline CDR1 reads MNHNS; CDR2 reads SASEGT. CDR3 length: 14 residues. V lost 3 bases and J lost 5, with 10 bases in between. This rearrangement joins TRBV6-1 to TRBJ1-4, with D possibly being TRBD1 (6 bases). Sequencing was done on a sample of memory CD4+ T cells from PBMCs. The subset was: CD45RA-negative fraction. The receptor was derived from a young man in good health. Some clones in this sample may be carry-over from other donors' samples. CDR3 DNA sequence: TGTGCCAGCAGTGAGGGGGCCGCCAATGAAAAACTGTTTTTT. This gives the protein CASSEGAANEKLFF.